These 21 T cell receptor beta chains were sequenced from one sample in a study of blood T cell repertoires in COVID-19. Repertoires were generated with immunoSEQ multiplex PCR, while TCRdb's copy carries only in-frame clones and drops some. The sample holds 130,000 to 150,000 clones, approximately 88% seen once. Sequenced material: peripheral blood. The source is a woman aged 50 to 60 with acute or convalescent COVID-19.

The V and J genes are TRBV5-8 and TRBJ1-5; D not resolved. V gave up 3 bases and J gave up 5 bases, with 9 bases separating them. Germline CDR1 SGHTS, CDR2 YDEGEE. The CDR3 loop spans 13 amino acids. CDR3 residues: CASSWQEDQPQHF. CDR3 bases: TGTGCCAGCAGCTGGCAGGAAGATCAGCCCCAGCATTTT. Looking up the rest from reference TRBV5-8 and TRBJ1-5 gives the full variable domain: EAGVTQSPTHLIKTRGQQATLRCSPISGHTSVYWYQQALGLGLQFLLWYDEGEERNRGNFPPRFSGRQFPNYSSELNVNALELEDSALYLCASSWQEDQPQHFGDGTRLSIL.

Here the CDR3 DNA reads TGTGCCAGCAGTTACCCCAGGGGGATGAACACTGAAGCTTTCTTT. Protein sequence: CASSYPRGMNTEAFF. The J gene is TRBJ1-1, the V gene TRBV6-6; 7 bases line up with TRBD1. CDR3 length: 15 residues. The germline V gene encodes CDR1 MNHNY and CDR2 SVGAGI (reference sequence). Trimming at V came to 2 bases and at J to 0 bases, leaving 3 bases not matched to a gene.

V is TRBV19 and J is TRBJ1-2; 7 positions agree with TRBD1. V lost 6 bases and J lost 2; bases outside the gene matches: 12. CDR3 length: 16 residues. Germline CDR1 LNHDA, CDR2 SQIVND (reference sequence). The CDR3 nucleotides are TGTGCCAGTAGGAAAGGAATGGGACAGCGCAACTATGGCTACACCTTC. Translated, it gives CASRKGMGQRNYGYTF.

This clone turned up a few times. The chain is built from TRBV5-1 and TRBJ2-7, with a tentative D call TRBD1 (6 bases). The CDR3 loop spans 14 amino acids. Germline assignment: CDR1 SGHRS and CDR2 YFSETQ. Trimming removed 0 bases at V and 2 bases at J, with 9 bases between. The CDR3 spells CASSLDAGAYEQYF. Written as DNA, the CDR3 is TGCGCCAGCAGCTTGGACGCAGGGGCCTACGAGCAGTACTTC.

This clone has just one count. The V and J genes are TRBV6-1 and TRBJ2-1; possible D gene TRBD1, 6 bases. The CDR3 consists of 14 residues. The V and J ends lost 2 bases and 4 bases respectively, with 9 bases between them. Germline CDR1 is MNHNS and CDR2 is SASEGT. CDR3 loop: CASSERTEYNEQFF. The CDR3 DNA reads TGTGCCAGCAGTGAAAGGACAGAGTACAATGAGCAGTTCTTC.

J is TRBJ1-4 and V is TRBV29-1; the match to TRBD1 covers 12 bases. V was clipped by 6 bases and J by 8 bases; unmatched bases: 10. The CDR3 runs 15 residues. Germline CDR1 SQVTM, CDR2 ANQGSEA. The CDR3 reads CSVGQGANTNEKLFF. The CDR3 nucleotides are TGCAGCGTGGGACAGGGGGCGAATACAAACGAAAAACTGTTTTTT.

This rearrangement joins TRBV12-3 or TRBV12-4 to TRBJ1-2; TRBD1 is a possible D gene (6 bases). Trimming pared 11 bases from V and 2 bases from J, leaving 12 bases between. The CDR3 spans 12 residues. The CDR3 DNA is TGTGCCGCCGGAACAGGGAACTATGGCTACACCTTC. It translates to CAAGTGNYGYTF.

The chain couples TRBV19 to TRBJ1-1, with unresolved D. The CDR3 is 16 amino acids. The V and J ends lost 8 bases and 3 bases respectively, with 22 bases between them. Germline lookup yields CDR1 LNHDA and CDR2 SQIVND (reference sequence). The CDR3 DNA sequence: TGTGCCAGTTCCCCCTCCGGAGGATCTCTTTACACTGAAGCTTTCTTT. The encoded protein is CASSPSGGSLYTEAFF.

The rearrangement uses TRBV7-3 and TRBJ2-1, with 10 nucleotides matching TRBD1. The junction had 4 bases not matched to a gene; V was cut back by 6 bases and J by 11 bases. Germline lookup yields CDR1 SGHTA and CDR2 FQGTGA. This CDR3 spans 12 amino acids. The chain's CDR3 is CASSRTGGKQFF. In DNA, the CDR3 is TGTGCCAGCAGTCGGACAGGGGGTAAGCAGTTCTTC.

The chain joins TRBV29-1 to TRBJ2-7; D may be TRBD1 (7 bases). CDR1 SQVTM and CDR2 ANQGSEA come from the germline V gene. Trimming pared 2 bases from V and 2 bases from J, leaving 13 bases between. The CDR3 is 14 residues long. In nucleotides, the CDR3 is TGCAGCGTTGAACTCAGGGGGGACCCCTACGAGCAGTACTTC. It is translated as CSVELRGDPYEQYF.

The genes are TRBV5-4 and TRBJ1-1; D remains ambiguous. V was trimmed by 2 bases and J by 1 base, leaving 9 bases between them. Germline assignment: CDR1 SGHNT and CDR2 YYREEE (reference sequence). This CDR3 region has 14 residues. CDR3 nucleotides: TGTGCCAGCAGCTTCGTTCGGGGGAACACTGAAGCTTTCTTT. This codes for CASSFVRGNTEAFF.

This chain connects TRBV7-9 to TRBJ1-3, with TRBD1 as a possible D gene (5 bases). This CDR3 is built from 19 residues. Germline values: CDR1 SEHNR, CDR2 FQNEAQ (reference sequence). Trimming shortened V by 5 bases and J by 0 bases, and 23 bases separated the two germline ends. In nucleotides, the CDR3 is TGTGCCAGCAGCCCCAGGGTAGGGGCCCGTTCGCACTCTGGAAACACCATATATTTT. Encoded protein: CASSPRVGARSHSGNTIYF.

The chain links TRBV12-3 or TRBV12-4 to TRBJ2-4; D ambiguous. The CDR3 spans 13 residues. V was clipped by 8 bases and J by 6 bases, with 14 bases between them. The CDR3 protein is CASLAGVGNIQYF. The CDR3 DNA reads as TGTGCCAGCTTGGCCGGAGTGGGAAACATTCAGTACTTC.

The chain is built from TRBV10-3 and TRBJ2-3; 8 nucleotides agree with TRBD2. The germline gives CDR1 ENHRY, CDR2 SYGVKD. The V segment lost 2 bases and the J segment 4 bases; nucleotides outside the gene matches: 5. The CDR3 runs 15 residues. As DNA, the CDR3 is TGTGCCATCAGTGAGGGGACTAGATACGCAGATACGCAGTATTTT. This translates into CAISEGTRYADTQYF.

V and J are TRBV10-3 and TRBJ2-2; 9 nucleotides agree with TRBD1. With 6 bases clipped from V and 8 bases from J, the junction kept 10 bases outside the gene matches. There are 15 residues in the CDR3. The germline gives CDR1 ENHRY, CDR2 SYGVKD. As DNA, the CDR3 is TGTGCCATCAGGTCGGGACAGGGCGGTTTGGGGGAGCTGTTTTTT. It codes for CAIRSGQGGLGELFF.

This clone was counted once. This chain links TRBV15 with TRBJ2-4; 11 bases line up with TRBD2. The V gene's germline CDR1 is LNHNV and CDR2 YYDKDF (reference sequence). This CDR3 has 14 amino acids. Losses at the gene ends were 7 bases for V and 7 bases for J; bases not matched to a gene: 6. CDR3 sequence (DNA): TGTGCCACCACCGTAGCGGGAGGGGTGAACATTCAGTACTTC. Translating it yields CATTVAGGVNIQYF.

This chain uses TRBV2 with TRBJ1-4; no definite D call. Trimming took off 8 bases at V and 6 bases at J, with 13 bases between the two ends. Germline CDR1 and CDR2: SNHLY and FYNNEI. The CDR3 spans 13 residues. CDR3 amino acids: CASRPGSDEKLFF. The CDR3 region has the DNA TGTGCCAGCCGTCCAGGAAGTGATGAAAAACTGTTTTTT.

The chain uses TRBV27 and TRBJ1-5; D may be TRBD1 (5 bases). From germline, CDR1 is MNHEY and CDR2 SMNVEV (reference sequence). This CDR3 is 15 amino acids long. The germline V and J ends were trimmed by 5 bases and 6 bases, with 17 bases remaining between them. CDR3 bases: TGTGCCAGCAGTCCCAGTTGGGGGGGAGGTCAGCCCCAGCATTTT. Its protein product is CASSPSWGGGQPQHF.

The V and J genes are TRBV15 and TRBJ2-5; a possible D gene is TRBD2 (5 bases). The CDR3 runs 13 residues. Germline assignment: CDR1 LNHNV and CDR2 YYDKDF (reference sequence). V dropped 3 bases and J dropped 4 bases, with 9 bases sitting between them. CDR3 bases: TGTGCCACCAGCAGCGGGCTAGCAGAGACCCAGTACTTC. Its protein is CATSSGLAETQYF.

V usage is TRBV19 and J usage is TRBJ2-1, with D tentatively TRBD1 (6 bases). Trimming took 6 bases from V and 0 from J, leaving 12 bases between them. Germline CDR1 LNHDA, CDR2 SQIVND (reference sequence). The CDR3 extends over 15 amino acids. CDR3 coding DNA: TGTGCCAGTAGGTCCGGGACACTCTCCTACAATGAGCAGTTCTTC. This encodes CASRSGTLSYNEQFF.

This chain connects TRBV5-1 to TRBJ2-2, with 13 bases matching TRBD2. CDR3 length equals 17 residues. V shed 2 bases and J 0 bases; nucleotides not matched to a gene: 1. Per the germline V gene, CDR1 is SGHRS and CDR2 is YFSETQ. DNA of the CDR3: TGCGCCAGCAGCTTAACTAGCGGGAGGGCGAACACCGGGGAGCTGTTTTTT. Its translation: CASSLTSGRANTGELFF.